This T cell receptor (beta chain) was identified during a study of cytotoxic CD8 clonotypes in ibrutinib-treated CLL. Study-level results: The clonality rise at ibrutinib response reflected private clonotype expansion.

V was trimmed by 5 bases and J by 5 bases, leaving 13 bases between them. The CDR3 spans 13 residues. CDR1 SGHTA and CDR2 FQGNSA come from the germline V gene. With regard to this clone: The antigen is not known.

Produced via immunoSEQ multiplex PCR; TCRdb's table is partial and in-frame only. The sample comprises some 76,000 clones, over 65% of which are singletons, and 35% to 45% rests with the top ten. The source was PBMCs, collected after 24 months of ibrutinib treatment. The V and J genes are TRBV7-2 and TRBJ2-7, with a tentative D call TRBD2 (5 bases). This sequence was found in a human donor with chronic lymphocytic leukemia. Here the CDR3 DNA reads TGTGCCAGCAGCCTCTGGAGGCCCCACGAGCAGTACTTC. This sequence encodes CASSLWRPHEQYF.